What follows is one T cell receptor beta chain and its context. This entry is derived from a study of blood T cell repertoires in COVID-19. Study background: Nucleic acid was either cDNA or gDNA, and it came from T cells, B-cell-depleted T cells, or PBMCs.

This CDR3 has 15 residues. The V end lost 0 bases, the J end lost 0 bases, and 9 bases lay between the germline ends. Germline CDR1 is LGHNA and CDR2 is YNFKEQ. Original handling: Amplification from reference gene primers served as the basis for estimated nucleated cell counts. Profiling relied on immunoSEQ multiplex PCR, and the TCRdb table lists in-frame clones only, not all of them. V and J calls and clone size are copied from that table; D and trimming were computed from the DNA. The sample yields fewer than 70,000 clones, 78% seen once. The chain joins TRBV4-2 to TRBJ2-7; D unclear. This clonotype was obtained from a human donor in a cohort sampled during active COVID-19. The source material was peripheral blood. CDR3: CASSQDAVSSYEQYF. In DNA, the CDR3 is TGTGCCAGCAGCCAAGATGCCGTTAGCTCCTACGAGCAGTACTTC.